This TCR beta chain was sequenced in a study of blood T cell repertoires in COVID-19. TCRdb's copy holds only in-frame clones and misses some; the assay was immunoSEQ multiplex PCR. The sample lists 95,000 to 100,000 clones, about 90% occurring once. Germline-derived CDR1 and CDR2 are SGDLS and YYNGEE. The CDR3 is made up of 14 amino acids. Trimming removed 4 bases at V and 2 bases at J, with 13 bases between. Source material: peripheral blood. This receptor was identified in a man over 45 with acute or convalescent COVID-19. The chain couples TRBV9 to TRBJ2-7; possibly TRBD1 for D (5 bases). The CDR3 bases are TGTGCCAGCAGCTGGGGCGGCACCACCTACGAGCAGTACTTC. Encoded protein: CASSWGGTTYEQYF.